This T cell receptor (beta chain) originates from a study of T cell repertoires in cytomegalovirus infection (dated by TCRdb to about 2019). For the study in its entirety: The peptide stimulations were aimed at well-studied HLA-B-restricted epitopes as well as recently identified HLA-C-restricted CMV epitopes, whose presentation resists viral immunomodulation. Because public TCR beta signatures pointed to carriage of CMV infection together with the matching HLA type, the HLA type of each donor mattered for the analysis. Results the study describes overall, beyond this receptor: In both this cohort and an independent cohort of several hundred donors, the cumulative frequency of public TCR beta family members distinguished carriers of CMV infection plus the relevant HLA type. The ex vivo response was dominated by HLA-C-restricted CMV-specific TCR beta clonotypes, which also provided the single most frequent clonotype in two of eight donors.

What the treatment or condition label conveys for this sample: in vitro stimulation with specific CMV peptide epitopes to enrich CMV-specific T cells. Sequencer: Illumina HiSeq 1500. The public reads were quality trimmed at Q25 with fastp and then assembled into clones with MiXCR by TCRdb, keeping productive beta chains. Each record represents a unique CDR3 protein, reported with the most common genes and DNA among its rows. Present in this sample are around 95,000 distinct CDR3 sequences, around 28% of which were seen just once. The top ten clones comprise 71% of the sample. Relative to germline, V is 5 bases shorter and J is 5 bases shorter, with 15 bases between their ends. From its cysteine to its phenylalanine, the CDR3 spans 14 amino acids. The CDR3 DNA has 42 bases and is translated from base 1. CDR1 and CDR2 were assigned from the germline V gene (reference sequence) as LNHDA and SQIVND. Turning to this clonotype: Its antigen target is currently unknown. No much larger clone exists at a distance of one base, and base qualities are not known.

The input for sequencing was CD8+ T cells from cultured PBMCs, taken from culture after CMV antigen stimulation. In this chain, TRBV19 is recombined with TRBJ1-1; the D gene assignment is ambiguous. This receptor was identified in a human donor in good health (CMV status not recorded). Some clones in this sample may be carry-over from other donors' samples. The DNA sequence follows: TGTGCCAGTAGTCTTTCGGGAGGCTGGACTGAAGCTTTCTTT. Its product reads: CASSLSGGWTEAFF.